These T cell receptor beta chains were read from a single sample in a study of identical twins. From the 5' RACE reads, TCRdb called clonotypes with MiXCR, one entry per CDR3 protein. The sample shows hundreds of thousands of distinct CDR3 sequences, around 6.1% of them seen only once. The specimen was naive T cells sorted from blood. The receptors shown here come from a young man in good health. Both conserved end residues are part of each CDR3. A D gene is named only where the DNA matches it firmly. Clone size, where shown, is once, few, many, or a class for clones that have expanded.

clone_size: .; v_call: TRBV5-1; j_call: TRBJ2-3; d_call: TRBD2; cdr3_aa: CASSPETSGRAVGTDTQYF; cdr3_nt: TGCGCCAGCAGCCCAGAAACTAGCGGGAGGGCCGTTGGCACAGATACGCAGTATTTT
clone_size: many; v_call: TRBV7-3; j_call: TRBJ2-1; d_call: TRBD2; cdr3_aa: CATLGLAGAMVSNEQFF; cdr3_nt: TGTGCCACCTTAGGACTAGCGGGAGCGATGGTTAGCAATGAGCAGTTCTTC
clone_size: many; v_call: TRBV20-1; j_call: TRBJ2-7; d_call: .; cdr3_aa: CSASRHGRSYEQYF; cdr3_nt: TGCAGTGCTAGTCGACACGGCAGGTCCTACGAGCAGTACTTC
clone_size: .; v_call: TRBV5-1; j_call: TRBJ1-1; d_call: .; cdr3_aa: CASSFTAGNTEAFF; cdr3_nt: TGCGCCAGCAGCTTTACAGCGGGGAACACTGAAGCTTTCTTT
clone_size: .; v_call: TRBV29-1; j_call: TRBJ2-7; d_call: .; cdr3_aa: CSVGTTYEQYF; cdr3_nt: TGCAGCGTCGGGACCACCTACGAGCAGTACTTC
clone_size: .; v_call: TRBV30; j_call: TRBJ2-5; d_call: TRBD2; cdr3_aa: CAWSVPGTSDETQYF; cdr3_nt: TGTGCCTGGAGTGTCCCCGGGACTAGCGATGAGACCCAGTACTTC
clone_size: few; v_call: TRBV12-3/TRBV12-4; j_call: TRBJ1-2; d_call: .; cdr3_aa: CASSTGSRYGYTF; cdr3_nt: TGTGCCAGCAGTACCGGGTCGAGATATGGCTACACCTTC
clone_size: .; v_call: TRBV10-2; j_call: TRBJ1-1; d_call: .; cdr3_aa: CASSDLPGGMNTEAFF; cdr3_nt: TGCGCCAGCAGTGACCTACCCGGGGGGATGAACACTGAAGCTTTCTTT
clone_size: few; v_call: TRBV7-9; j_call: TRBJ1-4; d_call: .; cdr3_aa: CASRPIHGHREKLFF; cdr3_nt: TGTGCCAGCAGACCTATCCATGGACACCGTGAAAAACTGTTTTTT
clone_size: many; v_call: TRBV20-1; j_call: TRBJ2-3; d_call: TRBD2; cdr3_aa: CSARTTSGRGDTQYF; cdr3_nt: TGCAGTGCTCGAACGACTAGCGGGAGAGGAGATACGCAGTATTTT
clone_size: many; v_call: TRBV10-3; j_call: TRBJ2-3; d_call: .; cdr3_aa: CAISSYRTDTQYF; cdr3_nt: TGTGCCATCAGCAGCTACCGCACAGATACGCAGTATTTT
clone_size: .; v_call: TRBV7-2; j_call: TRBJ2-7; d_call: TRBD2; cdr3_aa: CASSLVLAGHEQYF; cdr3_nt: TGTGCCAGCAGCTTAGTCCTAGCGGGCCACGAGCAGTACTTC
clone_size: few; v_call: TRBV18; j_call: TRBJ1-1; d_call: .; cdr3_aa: CASSPMEETEAFF; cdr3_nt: TGTGCCAGCTCACCGATGGAGGAAACTGAAGCTTTCTTT
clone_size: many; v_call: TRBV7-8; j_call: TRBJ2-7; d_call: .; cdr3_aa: CASSSQDHGATYEQYF; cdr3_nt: TGTGCCAGCAGCTCCCAAGACCACGGGGCCACCTACGAGCAGTACTTC
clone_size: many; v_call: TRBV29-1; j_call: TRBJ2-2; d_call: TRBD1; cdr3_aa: CSAGQAINTGELFF; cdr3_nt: TGCAGCGCTGGACAGGCCATAAACACCGGGGAGCTGTTTTTT
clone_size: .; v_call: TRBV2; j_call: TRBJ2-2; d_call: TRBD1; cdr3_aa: CASSETGPTGELFF; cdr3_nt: TGTGCCAGCAGTGAGACAGGGCCCACCGGGGAGCTGTTTTTT
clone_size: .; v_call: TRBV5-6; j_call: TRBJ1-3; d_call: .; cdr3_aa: CASSLVGTSGNTIYF; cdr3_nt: TGTGCCAGCAGCTTGGTTGGGACCTCTGGAAACACCATATATTTT
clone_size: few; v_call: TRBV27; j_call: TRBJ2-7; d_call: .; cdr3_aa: CASSDRQGPYEQYF; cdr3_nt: TGTGCCAGCAGTGACCGGCAGGGTCCCTACGAGCAGTACTTC
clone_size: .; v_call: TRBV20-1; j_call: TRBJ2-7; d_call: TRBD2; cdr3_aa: CSARGTSGQYEQYF; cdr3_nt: TGCAGTGCTAGAGGGACTAGCGGGCAGTACGAGCAGTACTTC
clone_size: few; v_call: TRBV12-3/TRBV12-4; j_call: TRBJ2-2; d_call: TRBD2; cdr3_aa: CASSFLAGPQDGELFF; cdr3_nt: TGTGCCAGCAGTTTCCTAGCGGGACCTCAAGATGGGGAGCTGTTTTTT
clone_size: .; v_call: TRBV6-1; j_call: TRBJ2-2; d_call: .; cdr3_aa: CASTRTGNTVELFF; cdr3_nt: TGTGCCAGCACCCGGACGGGGAACACCGTGGAGCTGTTTTTT
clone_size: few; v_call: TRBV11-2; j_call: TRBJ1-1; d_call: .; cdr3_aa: CASSPKQVLNTEAFF; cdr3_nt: TGTGCCAGCAGCCCCAAACAGGTCCTGAACACTGAAGCTTTCTTT
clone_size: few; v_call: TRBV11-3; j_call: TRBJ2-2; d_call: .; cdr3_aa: CASSVSDPGELFF; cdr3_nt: TGTGCCAGCAGCGTGTCAGATCCCGGGGAGCTGTTTTTT
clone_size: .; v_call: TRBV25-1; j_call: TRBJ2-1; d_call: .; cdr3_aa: CASSDTGPDDEQFF; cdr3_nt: TGTGCCAGCAGTGACACTGGCCCGGACGATGAGCAGTTCTTC
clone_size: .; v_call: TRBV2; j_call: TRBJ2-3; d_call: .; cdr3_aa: CASSEVAGANTDTQYF; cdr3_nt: TGTGCCAGCAGTGAAGTTGCCGGGGCTAACACAGATACGCAGTATTTT
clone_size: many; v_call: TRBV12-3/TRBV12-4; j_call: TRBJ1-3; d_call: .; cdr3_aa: CASSLGSFGNTIYF; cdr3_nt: TGTGCCAGCAGTTTGGGTTCGTTTGGAAACACCATATATTTT